This TCR beta chain was profiled in a study of blood T cells in healthy people across ages. The CDR3 consists of 15 residues. Germline CDR1 and CDR2: MNHNY and SVGAGI (reference sequence). V shed 6 bases and J 2 bases; nucleotides not matched to a gene: 4. Primed by a sample-barcoded 5' primer and a J-beta primer mix, a second PCR proceeded for 7 to 11 cycles. TCRdb processed the 5' RACE reads anew with MiXCR; each CDR3 protein has one entry. Of about 570,000 distinct CDR3 sequences in the sample, 27% are singletons; the top ten hold under 20%. The sample was blood. The sequence derives from a woman in her 70s in good health. The chain employs TRBV6-6 and TRBJ2-6, with 7 bases lining up with TRBD1. CDR3 sequence reads: CASSPDRAGANVLTF. The CDR3, as DNA: TGTGCCAGCAGCCCCGACAGGGCTGGGGCCAACGTCCTGACTTTC.